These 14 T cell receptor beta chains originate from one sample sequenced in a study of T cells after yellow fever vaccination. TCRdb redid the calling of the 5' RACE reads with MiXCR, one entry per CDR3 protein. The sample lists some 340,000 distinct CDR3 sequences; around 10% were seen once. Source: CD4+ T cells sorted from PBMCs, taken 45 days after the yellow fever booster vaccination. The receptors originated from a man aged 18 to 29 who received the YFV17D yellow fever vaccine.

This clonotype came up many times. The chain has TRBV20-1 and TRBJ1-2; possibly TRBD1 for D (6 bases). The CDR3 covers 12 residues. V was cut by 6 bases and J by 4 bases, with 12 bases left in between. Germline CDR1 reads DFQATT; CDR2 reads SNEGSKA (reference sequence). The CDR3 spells CSAPPGAYGYTF. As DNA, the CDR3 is TGCAGTGCCCCCCCAGGGGCCTATGGCTACACCTTC.

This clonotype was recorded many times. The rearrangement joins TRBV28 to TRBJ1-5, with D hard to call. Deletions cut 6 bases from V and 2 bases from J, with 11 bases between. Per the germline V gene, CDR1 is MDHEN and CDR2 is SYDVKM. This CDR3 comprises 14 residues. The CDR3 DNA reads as TGTGCCAGCAGACCGGACCGACGCAATCAGCCCCAGCATTTT. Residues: CASRPDRRNQPQHF.

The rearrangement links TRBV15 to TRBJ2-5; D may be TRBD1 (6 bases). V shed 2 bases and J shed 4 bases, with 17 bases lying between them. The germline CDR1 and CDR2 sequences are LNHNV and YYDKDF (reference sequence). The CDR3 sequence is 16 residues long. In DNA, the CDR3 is TGTGCCACCAGCAGATTAGAGGGAACAGGGCCAGAGACCCAGTACTTC. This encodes CATSRLEGTGPETQYF.

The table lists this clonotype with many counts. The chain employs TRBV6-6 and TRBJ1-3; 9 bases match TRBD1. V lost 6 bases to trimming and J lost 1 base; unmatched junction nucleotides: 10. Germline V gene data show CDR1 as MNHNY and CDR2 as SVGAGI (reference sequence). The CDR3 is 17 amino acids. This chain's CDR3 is CASRGQGIFFSGNTIYF. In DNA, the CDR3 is TGTGCCAGCAGGGGACAGGGAATATTTTTTTCTGGAAACACCATATATTTT.

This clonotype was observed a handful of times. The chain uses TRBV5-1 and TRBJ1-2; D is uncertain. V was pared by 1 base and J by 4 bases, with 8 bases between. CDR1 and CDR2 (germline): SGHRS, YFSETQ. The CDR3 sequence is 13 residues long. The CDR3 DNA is TGCGCCAGCAGCTTGTTCCAGTCCTATGGCTACACCTTC. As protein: CASSLFQSYGYTF.

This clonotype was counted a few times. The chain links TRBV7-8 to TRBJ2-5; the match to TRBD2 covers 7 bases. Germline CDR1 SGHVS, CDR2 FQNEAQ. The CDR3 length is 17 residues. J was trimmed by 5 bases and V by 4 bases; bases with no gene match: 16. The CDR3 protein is CASSSQRTRAVLETQYF. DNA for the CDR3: TGTGCCAGCAGCTCACAAAGGACTAGGGCGGTTCTTGAGACCCAGTACTTC.

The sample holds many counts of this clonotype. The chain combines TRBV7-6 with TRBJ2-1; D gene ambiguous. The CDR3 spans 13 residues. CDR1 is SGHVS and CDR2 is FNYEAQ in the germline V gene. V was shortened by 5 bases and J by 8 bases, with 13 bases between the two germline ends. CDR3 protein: CASSPGLRDEQFF. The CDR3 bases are TGTGCCAGCAGCCCAGGTCTTCGGGATGAGCAGTTCTTC.

The CDR3 protein is CASHCAGGQEAHEQYV. The CDR3 DNA reads as TGTGCCAGCCATTGTGCAGGTGGACAGGAGGCCCACGAGCAGTACGTC. The V call is TRBV6-2 or TRBV6-3, the J call TRBJ2-7, with 7 positions matching TRBD1. The CDR3 runs to 16 residues. Germline V lookup: CDR1 MNHEY, CDR2 SVGEGT. V shed 8 bases and J 5 bases; nucleotides not matched to a gene: 18.

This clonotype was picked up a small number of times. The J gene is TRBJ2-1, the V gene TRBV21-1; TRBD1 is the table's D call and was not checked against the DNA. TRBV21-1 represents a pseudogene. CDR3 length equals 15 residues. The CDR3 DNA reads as TGTGCCAGCAGTTGTTTCGGGGGGGCGAAATATGAGCAGTTCTTC. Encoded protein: CASSCFGGAKYEQFF.

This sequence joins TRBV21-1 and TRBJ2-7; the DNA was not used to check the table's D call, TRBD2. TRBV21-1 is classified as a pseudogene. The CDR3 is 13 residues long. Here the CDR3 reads CASSKGEGVEQYF. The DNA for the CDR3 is TGTGCCAGCAGCAAAGGGGAGGGGGTCGAGCAGTACTTC.

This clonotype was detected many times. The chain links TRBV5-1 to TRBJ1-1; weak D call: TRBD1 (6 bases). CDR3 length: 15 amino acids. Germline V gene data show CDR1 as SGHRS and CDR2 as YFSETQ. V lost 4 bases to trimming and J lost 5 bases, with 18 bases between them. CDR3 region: CASSRGKGGGTEAFF. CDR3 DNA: TGCGCCAGCAGCCGCGGGAAGGGAGGGGGAACTGAAGCTTTCTTT.

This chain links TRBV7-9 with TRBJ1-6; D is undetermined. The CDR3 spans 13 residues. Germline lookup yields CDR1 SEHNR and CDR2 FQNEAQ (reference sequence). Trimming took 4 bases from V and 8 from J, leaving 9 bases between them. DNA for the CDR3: TGTGCCAGCAGCTCAGCTGACTATTCACCCCTCCACTTT. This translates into CASSSADYSPLHF.

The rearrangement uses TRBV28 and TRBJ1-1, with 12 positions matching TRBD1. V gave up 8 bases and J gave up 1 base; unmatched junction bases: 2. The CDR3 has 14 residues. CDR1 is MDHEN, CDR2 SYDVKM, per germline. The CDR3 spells CASGDRGRNTEAFF. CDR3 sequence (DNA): TGTGCCAGCGGGGACAGGGGGCGGAACACTGAAGCTTTCTTT.

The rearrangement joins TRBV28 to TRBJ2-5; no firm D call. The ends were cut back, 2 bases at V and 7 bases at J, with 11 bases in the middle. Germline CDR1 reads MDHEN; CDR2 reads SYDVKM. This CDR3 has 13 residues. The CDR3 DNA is TGTGCCAGCAGTTTAGGGTCAGAGAGGACCCAGTACTTC. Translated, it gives CASSLGSERTQYF.